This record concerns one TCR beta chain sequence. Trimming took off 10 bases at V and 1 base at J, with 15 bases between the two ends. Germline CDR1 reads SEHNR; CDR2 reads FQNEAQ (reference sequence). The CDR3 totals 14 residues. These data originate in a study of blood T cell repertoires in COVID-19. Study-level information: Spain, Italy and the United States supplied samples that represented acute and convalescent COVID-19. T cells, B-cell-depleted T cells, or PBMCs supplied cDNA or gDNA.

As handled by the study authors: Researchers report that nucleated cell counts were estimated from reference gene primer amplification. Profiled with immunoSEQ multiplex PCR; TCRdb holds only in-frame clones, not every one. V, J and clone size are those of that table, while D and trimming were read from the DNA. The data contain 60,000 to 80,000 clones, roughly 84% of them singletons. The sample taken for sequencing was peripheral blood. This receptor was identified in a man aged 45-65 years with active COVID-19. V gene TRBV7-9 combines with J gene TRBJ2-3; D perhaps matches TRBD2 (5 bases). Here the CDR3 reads CANPRVGCTDTQYF. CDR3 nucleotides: TGTGCCAACCCGCGGGTGGGTTGCACAGATACGCAGTATTTT.